This TCR beta chain was sequenced for a study of radiotherapy plus CTLA-4 blockade in lung cancer. Whole-study context: There were objective responses in around 18% of patients, and more than 30% had disease control.

This CDR3 comprises 14 residues. J lost 2 bases, V lost 6 bases, and 6 bases had no gene match. Germline-derived CDR1 and CDR2 are MDHEN and SYDVKM. Of note for this clone: Antigen: not known.

Data came from immunoSEQ multiplex PCR; TCRdb stores just in-frame clones and leaves some out. The profile shows tens of thousands of clones, 60% to 85% of them singletons. Study results and limitations: TCR clones originating in tumors grew in number in blood after radiotherapy plus ipilimumab. Response was reportedly best predicted by early blood T cell clone dynamics, with interferon-beta.

The TCR originated in a human donor with non-small cell lung cancer who had a partial response to radiotherapy plus ipilimumab. Some clones in this sample may be carry-over from other donors' samples. Sequenced material: peripheral blood, taken from a patient treated with radiotherapy plus ipilimumab. The chain links TRBV28 to TRBJ2-5; 7 bases agree with TRBD2. Here the CDR3 DNA reads TGTGCCAGCAGGGTTCAGGGACTACAAGAGACCCAGTACTTC. It encodes CASRVQGLQETQYF.